This is a list of T cell receptor beta chains from one sample in a study of early T cells in non-severe SARS-CoV-2 infection. TCRdb recomputed calls from the 5' RACE reads with MiXCR, one row per CDR3 protein. The sample carries 50,000 to 70,000 distinct CDR3 sequences, about 8.9% recorded once. The sequencing input was whole blood. These receptors originate from an adult who was a healthcare worker with PCR-confirmed SARS-CoV-2 infection or an uninfected control (not recorded which). Each CDR3 is given without its conserved first and last residue. The order of the fields is V gene, D gene, J gene, CDR3 protein. The D gene is left open where the match is weak.

>TRBV12-3/TRBV12-4|-|TRBJ1-5
ASRQTGGDQPQH
>TRBV29-1|TRBD2|TRBJ2-1
SVELVTSGSNEQF
>TRBV28|-|TRBJ1-4
ASSLQGRNEKLF
>TRBV3-1|-|TRBJ1-1
ASSRQLNTEAF
>TRBV27|-|TRBJ2-1
ASSLSVPRGNEQF
>TRBV28|TRBD1|TRBJ1-1
ASSLTRQGIMYVITEAF
>TRBV18|TRBD2|TRBJ2-1
ASSPLAGGDYNEQF
>TRBV7-3|TRBD1|TRBJ2-2
ASSLTGGERELF
>TRBV7-9|-|TRBJ2-3
ASSLDGLSTDTQY
>TRBV7-7|-|TRBJ2-5
ASSSDSGGETQY
>TRBV7-2|TRBD1|TRBJ2-2
ASSLALGTGTGELF
>TRBV28|-|TRBJ1-1
ASSGNRVNTEAF
>TRBV24-1|-|TRBJ2-6
ASSAGANVLT
>TRBV20-1|-|TRBJ1-5
SARNVGQAGSNQPQH
>TRBV7-9|-|TRBJ1-1
ASSLAEAF
>TRBV7-2|TRBD1|TRBJ2-4
ASSLSSNRGAKNIQY
>TRBV28|TRBD2|TRBJ2-1
ASSPFGLAGGEQF
>TRBV20-1|-|TRBJ1-6
SARDMGPNSPLH
>TRBV20-1|-|TRBJ2-7
SANSRGDAYEQY
>TRBV24-1|-|TRBJ1-5
ATSDPSTGSHQPQH
>TRBV7-9|-|TRBJ2-3
ASSDRTGTDTQY
>TRBV20-1|-|TRBJ2-4
SASIRTDTGIQY
>TRBV6-5|-|TRBJ1-4
ASSYDPSTNEKLF
>TRBV3-1|-|TRBJ2-7
ASSHSGLSHEQY
>TRBV7-9|-|TRBJ1-1
ASSLVEQSPNTEAF
>TRBV5-1|TRBD2|TRBJ2-3
ASSLFSGDPTDTQY
>TRBV11-3|-|TRBJ1-1
ASSLDPAAEAF
>TRBV29-1|-|TRBJ2-2
SVEYANTGELF
>TRBV20-1|-|TRBJ1-2
SAERPGLYGYT
>TRBV29-1|-|TRBJ1-2
SVQGIYGYT
>TRBV5-1|TRBD2|TRBJ2-1
ATSLVPSGSSYNEQF
>TRBV28|TRBD1|TRBJ1-5
ASSLIQGAISNQPQH
>TRBV5-5|-|TRBJ2-1
ASSLDLDKTNEQF
>TRBV6-5|-|TRBJ1-2
ASSYQRHSYGYT
>TRBV2|-|TRBJ2-3
ASSERASVRTDTQY
>TRBV28|TRBD2|TRBJ2-1
ASSFLVPSGRYFYNEQF
>TRBV28|-|TRBJ2-1
ASSPPLPYNEQF
>TRBV11-2|-|TRBJ2-1
ASSLLAALSYNEQF
>TRBV10-3|-|TRBJ2-7
AISEGGYEQY
>TRBV29-1|-|TRBJ1-1
SARRGDTEAF
>TRBV7-2|-|TRBJ2-3
ASSPRVDTDTQY
>TRBV7-6|-|TRBJ2-5
ASSIIRRETQY
>TRBV5-4|TRBD2|TRBJ2-3
ASSQSSGSTDTQY
>TRBV20-1|-|TRBJ1-5
SARDQWNQPQH
>TRBV5-1|TRBD2|TRBJ2-7
ASSRTSGFSSYEQY
>TRBV6-2/TRBV6-3|-|TRBJ2-7
ASSYPVRGPSSYEQY
>TRBV19|-|TRBJ2-7
ASSIGGAYEQY
>TRBV5-1|TRBD1|TRBJ2-4
ASSPNIRQGPNIQY
>TRBV12-3/TRBV12-4|TRBD2|TRBJ2-1
ASSRDYFYEQF
>TRBV5-1|TRBD1|TRBJ2-2
ASSPTGGDVSGELF
>TRBV20-1|TRBD1|TRBJ2-7
SARGDRGNFQQY
>TRBV20-1|TRBD2|TRBJ2-7
SARDYTSGTYEQY
>TRBV20-1|-|TRBJ2-7
SALRGGEQY
>TRBV28|-|TRBJ2-7
ASGGGGYEQY